The subject of this entry is one T cell receptor beta chain. Its antigen is currently not known. Base qualities were left out, and no much larger clone turns up one base away. This record belongs to a study of shared clonotypes between healthy human individuals (dated by TCRdb to about 2020). In the study overall: The cohort included three men and a couple of women between 18 and 49 years of age. For each donor, CD4 naive and CD4 memory were each run on three plates, CD8 naive on two plates, and CD8 memory on one plate. To estimate repertoire size and how much clonotypes are shared between individuals, the study performed deep sequencing of blood TCR repertoires from a handful of healthy adults. To increase sequencing depth and limit assay-specific biases, different laboratories used diverse techniques to prepare libraries and sequence TCR repertoires. Between about 0.85 and 10 billion PBMCs per donor were obtained by leukapheresis.

Study-wide conclusions, independent of this receptor: Naive subsets generally had larger estimated clonotype richness than memory subsets. Because the study included a small number of donors, the genetic and exposure-history diversity represented was limited. Even with the large sequencing depth, rarefaction of the sorted-subset datasets indicated that sequencing was incomplete. Based on pairwise subsampling, the degree of clonotype sharing among donors was expected to be affected by sequencing depth. Sampling was restricted to blood, and TCR repertoires in tissue are likely to differ from TCR repertoires in blood. Across a few donors, roughly 5.1% of naive CD4, more than 3% of naive CD8, about 2.3% of memory CD4, and approximately 0.4% of memory CD8 clonotypes were shared. Clonotypes shared by all four sorted-subset donors showed higher generation probabilities than non-shared clonotypes.

Using the deep immunoSEQ assay, multiplex PCR amplified TCR CDR3 regions from genomic DNA. For each cell subset, the extracted genomic DNA was distributed evenly across all wells of several immunoSEQ 96-well plates, and each plate served as one replicate. For sorted subsets, 150 to 200 ng genomic DNA, equal to about 30,000 T cell genomes, was loaded into each replicate PCR. The purified libraries were quantified using a Qubit 3.0 fluorometer, sized with a Bioanalyzer 2100, and then quantified again using the KAPA Library Quantification kit. A separate single-read 150-cycle Illumina NextSeq 550 flow cell was used to sequence each immunoSEQ 96-well plate. The authors' analysis ran thus. Because the immunoSEQ output held only junctional sequences and lacked quality scores, the filtering could not match the filtering applied to full-length reads. To assign V/J genes and CDR3, sequences were annotated against IMGT germline references using PyIR, a Python wrapper for IgBLAST v1.9. Reads were filtered out if the reads had weak V/J assignments (E-value above 1e-6), no CDR3, stop codons, out-of-frame junctions, or ambiguous translated residues. V3J clonotypes were defined by identical inferred V gene, J gene, and CDR3 amino acid sequence. Percentage overlap between repertoires was calculated by dividing the number of shared unique clonotypes by the size of the smaller repertoire. Richness of each repertoire was evaluated using RTK rarefaction, the Chao1 estimator, and Recon v2.1 estimates of unobserved clonotypes. Generation probabilities were computed with OLGA for all TCRbeta clonotypes obtained by the gDNA method from four donors. The table comes from immuneACCESS by way of TCRdb, which keeps in-frame sequences with V and J called. Part of the clones is missing from these tables; in studies checked, under half for an unresolved V gene and the rest for unknown reasons. V and J calls and clone size are given by that table; D and trimming were obtained from the DNA. Counted in this sample were approximately 640,000 clones; about nine tenths of them appeared once. The biggest ten clones account for approximately 35% of the sample.

Taken from the germline V gene (reference sequence), the CDR1 and CDR2 loops are MNHEY and SMNVEV. V has 5 bases trimmed and J has 2 bases trimmed; junction bases matching no gene number 9. The cysteine opens and the phenylalanine closes a CDR3 of 16 amino acids. Only the CDR3 region is kept as DNA, spanning 48 bases read in frame from base 1. Donors were healthy HIV-negative adults with no recently reported acute infections or vaccinations. All donors were Caucasian adults living in Nashville, Tennessee, USA. CD8 memory samples combined magnetically selected CD45RO+ cells with CCR7-negative CD45RA+ effector memory (TemRA) cells. Blood was obtained by leukapheresis, after which PBMCs were separated by Ficoll-Histopaque density gradient centrifugation and cryopreserved in liquid nitrogen vapor phase. Analytical flow cytometry was used to check the purity and quantity of every magnetically sorted T cell population. Genomic DNA was isolated from every sorted fraction and measured by UV absorbance on a Nanodrop 2000c.

The specimen was memory CD8+ T cells from PBMCs. The cell subset or site tag for this specimen amounts to: CD45RO+ cells pooled with CCR7-negative TemRA cells. The TCR sequence derives from a man aged 18 to 29 in good health. Some clones in this sample may be carry-over from other donors' samples. Recombination joined TRBV27 with TRBJ2-1, and 7 junction bases match TRBD1. DNA sequence: TGTGCCAGCAGTCCAACGACCGGGACAGCCTACAATGAGCAGTTCTTC. Translated, it reads CASSPTTGTAYNEQFF.